Presented here are 18 T cell receptor beta chains from one specimen sequenced in a study of beta chain features in type 1 diabetes. The whole isolated RNA underwent reverse transcription, so sequencing captured expressed TCRB transcripts. Sequencing was performed with immunoSEQ multiplex PCR; in TCRdb, only in-frame clones are kept and a portion is missing. There are 680,000 or so clones in the sample; 15% to 19% occur only once, and around 0.1% lies in the top ten. The sequenced sample was naive CD4+ T cells from blood. The receptors come from a young man in good health.

The chain has TRBV7-9 and TRBJ2-3; maybe TRBD2 (5 bases). Germline V CDR1 and CDR2: SEHNR, FQNEAQ (reference sequence). V was shortened by 7 bases and J by 6 bases, with 17 bases between the two germline ends. CDR3 size: 14 residues. The CDR3 region is CASKRAELGDTQYF. The CDR3 region has the DNA TGTGCCAGCAAGAGAGCGGAACTGGGGGATACGCAGTATTTT.

This clone was observed a few times. The chain has TRBV27 and TRBJ1-5, with TRBD1 matching 8 bases. J was trimmed by 7 bases and V by 5 bases; bases with no gene match: 7. This CDR3 spans 14 amino acids. Germline assignment: CDR1 MNHEY and CDR2 SMNVEV (reference sequence). CDR3 nucleotide sequence: TGTGCCAGCAGTACTCGGGACAGGAGGCAGCCCCAGCATTTT. Its protein product is CASSTRDRRQPQHF.

This clone was observed once. The chain is built from TRBV7-2 and TRBJ2-1, with TRBD2 matching over 8 bases. CDR1 and CDR2 from the germline V gene are SGHTA and FQGNSA. Unmatched junction bases numbered 11, after V lost 8 bases and J lost 5 bases. This CDR3 has 15 amino acids. CDR3 nucleotide sequence: TGTGCCAGCCGCAGGAGGCTAGCGGGTAACAATGAGCAGTTCTTC. It yields the protein CASRRRLAGNNEQFF.

There are a few counts of this clone. The chain employs TRBV9 and TRBJ2-3; D is unclear. Germline CDR1 and CDR2: SGDLS and YYNGEE. Trimming removed 2 bases at V and 0 bases at J, with 13 bases between. This CDR3 contains 16 residues. CDR3 in DNA: TGTGCCAGCAGCGTCCAAGTGTTTCCTAGCACAGATACGCAGTATTTT. Residues: CASSVQVFPSTDTQYF.

Only one count was recorded for this clone. The chain recombines TRBV11-2 with TRBJ1-5, with 7 bases aligning to TRBD1. Unmatched junction bases numbered 10, after V lost 4 bases and J lost 4 bases. The germline V gene has CDR1 SGHAT and CDR2 FQNNGV. This CDR3 is 16 amino acids long. CDR3 in DNA: TGTGCCAGCAGCTCATCCGGGACAGCTATAAATCAGCCCCAGCATTTT. This codes for CASSSSGTAINQPQHF.

This clone was picked up a small number of times. This sequence joins TRBV7-2 and TRBJ2-1; D remains unclear. Per the germline V gene, CDR1 is SGHTA and CDR2 is FQGNSA. The CDR3 is 11 amino acids. The V end was cut by 4 bases, the J end by 8 bases, with 6 bases between. As DNA, the CDR3 is TGTGCCAGCAGCTCAAGGTATGAGCAGTTCTTC. This encodes CASSSRYEQFF.

This clone was observed a few times. The chain joins TRBV19 to TRBJ2-3; D is unresolved. The V end lost 4 bases, the J end lost 11 bases, and 13 bases lay between the germline ends. The CDR3 is 12 amino acids. CDR1 LNHDA and CDR2 SQIVND come from the germline V gene (reference sequence). The CDR3 bases are TGTGCCAGTAGTAATTTTGGGTCTGGGCAGTATTTT. The encoded protein is CASSNFGSGQYF.

In its sample, this clone was seen a few times. The gene calls are TRBV6-6 and TRBJ2-3; 7 bases are shared with TRBD1. Germline CDR1 MNHNY, CDR2 SVGAGI (reference sequence). This CDR3 contains 15 residues. The ends lost 6 bases at V and 5 bases at J; junction bases unmatched: 11. Here the CDR3 reads CASRLGTVRKDTQYF. The CDR3 bases are TGTGCCAGCAGACTGGGGACAGTAAGGAAAGATACGCAGTATTTT.

This chain uses TRBV14 with TRBJ1-2, with unresolved D. Germline values: CDR1 SGHDN, CDR2 FVKESK. CDR3 size: 12 residues. Trimming left V 0 bases short and J 12 bases short, with 11 bases between. CDR3 in DNA: TGTGCCAGCAGCCAAGATCTTGGTTTTCACACCTTC. Translation: CASSQDLGFHTF.

This clone was found a few times. The V call is TRBV5-4, the J call TRBJ2-2; D is perhaps TRBD1 (6 bases). Looked up from germline, CDR1 is SGHNT and CDR2 is YYREEE (reference sequence). The CDR3 sequence is 15 residues long. Trimming shortened V by 4 bases and J by 1 base, and 11 bases separated the two germline ends. CDR3 amino acids: CASSTRDKNTGELFF. CDR3 DNA: TGTGCCAGCAGCACCCGGGACAAGAACACCGGGGAGCTGTTTTTT.

This chain connects TRBV5-4 to TRBJ2-2; a weak D match, TRBD2 (5 bases). Trimming removed 2 bases at V and 6 bases at J, with 8 bases between. The CDR3 is 13 residues long. Germline values: CDR1 SGHNT, CDR2 YYREEE (reference sequence). The CDR3 loop is CASSFSVSGELFF. In DNA, the CDR3 is TGTGCCAGCAGCTTTAGCGTCTCCGGGGAGCTGTTTTTT.

The chain couples TRBV9 to TRBJ2-1; D remains ambiguous. The CDR3 runs 11 residues. The germline CDR1 and CDR2 sequences are SGDLS and YYNGEE. V was shortened by 5 bases and J by 10 bases, with 10 bases between the two germline ends. CDR3 in amino acids: CASSNNLEQFF. The CDR3 DNA is TGTGCCAGCAGTAACAATCTCGAGCAGTTCTTC.

This rearrangement joins TRBV7-3 to TRBJ1-1; D is possibly TRBD1 (6 bases). V lost 8 bases to trimming and J lost 4 bases, with 14 bases between them. Germline assignment: CDR1 SGHTA and CDR2 FQGTGA. This CDR3 spans 13 amino acids. CDR3 sequence (DNA): TGTGCCAGCGGGTTGAAAGGGGGCACTGAAGCTTTCTTT. Protein sequence: CASGLKGGTEAFF.

The chain couples TRBV29-1 to TRBJ1-1; weak D call: TRBD1 (5 bases). The V and J ends lost 5 bases and 0 bases respectively, with 10 bases between them. The CDR3 totals 13 residues. Germline assignment: CDR1 SQVTM and CDR2 ANQGSEA. In DNA, the CDR3 is TGCAGCGTTTCGGGACCGCTGAACACTGAAGCTTTCTTT. Residues: CSVSGPLNTEAFF.

This clone was counted a few times. The chain is built from TRBV6-1 and TRBJ1-4; 11 positions match TRBD1. The germline CDR1 and CDR2 sequences are MNHNS and SASEGT. This CDR3 comprises 14 residues. V gave up 7 bases and J gave up 7 bases; unmatched junction bases: 5. CDR3 in amino acids: CASILDRGREKLFF. The CDR3 DNA follows: TGTGCCAGCATCCTGGACAGGGGGCGTGAAAAACTGTTTTTT.

This clone was found a few times. J is TRBJ2-3 and V is TRBV6-5; TRBD1 agrees at 7 bases. The CDR3 has 16 amino acids. Trimming cost V 0 bases and J 4 bases; bases outside gene matches: 7. CDR1 and CDR2 from the germline V gene are MNHEY and SVGAGI. As DNA, the CDR3 is TGTGCCAGCAGTTACTCGAACAGGGGAGCGGCAGATACGCAGTATTTT. Residues: CASSYSNRGAADTQYF.

The J gene is TRBJ2-7, the V gene TRBV5-1; a possible D gene is TRBD1 (5 bases). Germline CDR1 is SGHRS and CDR2 is YFSETQ. The CDR3 is made up of 15 amino acids. The ends were cut back, 0 bases at V and 2 bases at J, with 12 bases in the middle. The CDR3 sequence is CASSLASGIPYEQYF. The CDR3 DNA is TGCGCCAGCAGCTTGGCCTCAGGGATTCCCTACGAGCAGTACTTC.

Only a few counts were recorded for this clone. The rearrangement joins TRBV10-3 to TRBJ1-5; D is ambiguous. Between the trimmed V and J ends, which lost 6 bases and 2 bases, there was a span of 8 bases. This CDR3 is 13 amino acids long. The germline V gene has CDR1 ENHRY and CDR2 SYGVKD. CDR3 in amino acids: CAIRAVGNQPQHF. CDR3 nucleotides: TGTGCCATCAGGGCAGTCGGCAATCAGCCCCAGCATTTT.